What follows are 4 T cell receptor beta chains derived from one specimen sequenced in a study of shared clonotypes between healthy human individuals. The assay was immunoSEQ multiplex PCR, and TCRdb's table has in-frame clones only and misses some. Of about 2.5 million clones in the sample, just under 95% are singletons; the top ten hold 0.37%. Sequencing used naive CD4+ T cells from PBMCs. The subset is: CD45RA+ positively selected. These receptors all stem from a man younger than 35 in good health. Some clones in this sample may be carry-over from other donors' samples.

This chain's CDR3 is CASGKLLAGEQFF. As DNA, the CDR3 is TGTGCTAGTGGGAAATTACTAGCAGGTGAGCAGTTCTTC. The chain has TRBV12-5 and TRBJ2-1; D perhaps matches TRBD2 (6 bases). The CDR3 sequence is 13 residues long. Germline values: CDR1 LGHNT, CDR2 FRNRAP. Trimming pared 6 bases from V and 9 bases from J, leaving 15 bases between.

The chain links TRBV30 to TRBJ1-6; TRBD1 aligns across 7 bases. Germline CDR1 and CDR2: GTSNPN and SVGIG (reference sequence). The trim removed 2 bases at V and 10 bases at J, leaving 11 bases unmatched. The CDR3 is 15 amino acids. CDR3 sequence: CAWSKGQIVTSPLHF. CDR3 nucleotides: TGTGCCTGGAGTAAGGGACAGATTGTAACGTCACCCCTCCACTTT. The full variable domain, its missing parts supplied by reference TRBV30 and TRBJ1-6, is SQTIHQWPATLVQPVGSPLSLECTVEGTSNPNLYWYRQAAGRGLQLLFYSVGIGQISSEVPQNLSASRPQDRQFILSSKKLLLSDSGFYLCAWSKGQIVTSPLHFGNGTRLTVT.

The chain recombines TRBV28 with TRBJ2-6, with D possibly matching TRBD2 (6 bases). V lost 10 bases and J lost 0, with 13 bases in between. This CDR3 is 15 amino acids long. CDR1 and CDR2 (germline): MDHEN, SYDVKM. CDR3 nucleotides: TGTGCCACCAAGATTAGCGGCTCTGGGGCCAACGTCCTGACTTTC. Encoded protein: CATKISGSGANVLTF.

Written as DNA, the CDR3 is TGTGCCAGCAGTGATCCGGGACAGCCTTTCACCGGGGAGCTGTTTTTT. Translated, it gives CASSDPGQPFTGELFF. The rearrangement uses TRBV25-1 and TRBJ2-2; 7 bases match TRBD1. The CDR3 is 16 amino acids. Germline CDR1 and CDR2: MGHDK and SYGVNS. After removal of 3 bases from V and 4 bases from J, the junction contained 8 bases not matched to a gene.